Listed here are 9 T cell receptor beta chains from one sample, sequenced in a study of CD8 T cells in Susac syndrome. After extraction with the RNeasy kit, about 0.45 to 1 ug of the RNA was reverse transcribed using random hexamers. TCRdb fed the immunoSEQ multiplex PCR reads into MiXCR, producing one record per CDR3 protein. The data contain 150,000 to 200,000 distinct CDR3 sequences, around 94% of them singletons. Sequenced input: CD4+ T cells from PBMCs. These receptors all stem from a human donor with multiple sclerosis.

This sequence joins TRBV11-2 and TRBJ2-2, with 8 bases matching TRBD1. V was clipped by 3 bases and J by 4 bases; unmatched bases: 7. The CDR3 sequence is 16 residues long. Germline CDR1 is SGHAT and CDR2 is FQNNGV. This CDR3 is CASSFFGQGGTGELFF. The DNA for the CDR3 is TGTGCCAGCAGCTTCTTCGGACAGGGAGGCACCGGGGAGCTGTTTTTT.

The table lists this clonotype with a few counts. The chain carries TRBV9 and TRBJ2-5; D uncertain. This CDR3 is built from 15 residues. Deletions cut 0 bases from V and 1 base from J, with 10 bases between. Looked up from germline, CDR1 is SGDLS and CDR2 is YYNGEE. The CDR3 DNA follows: TGTGCCAGCAGCGTAGCGGCAGGTCTCCAAGAGACCCAGTACTTC. Its protein is CASSVAAGLQETQYF.

Points on this clonotype: An end of the junction does not agree with germline; a read error may underlie this. The chain is built from TRBV11-2 and TRBJ2-5; 7 positions agree with TRBD1. Germline V CDR1 and CDR2: SGHAT, FQNNGV. This CDR3 contains 13 residues. The CDR3 protein is CASSSIDREIQYF. For the CDR3, the DNA is TGTGCCAGCAGCTCCATAGACAGGGAGATCCAGTACTTC. Supplemented by reference TRBV11-2 and TRBJ2-5, the full variable domain reads EAGVAQSPRYKIIEKRQSVAFWCNPISGHATLYWYQQILGQGPKLLIQFQNNGVVDDSQLPKDRFSAERLKGVDSTLKIQPAKLEDSAVYLCASSSIDREIQYFGPGTRLLVL.

The chain is built from TRBV3-1 and TRBJ1-2; tentative D call: TRBD1 (6 bases). Trimming cost V 0 bases and J 4 bases, with 9 bases left between them. Germline assignment: CDR1 LGHDT and CDR2 YNNKEL (reference sequence). The CDR3 has 14 residues. In DNA, the CDR3 is TGTGCCAGCAGCCAAGACGGGGACATCTATGGCTACACCTTC. Translating gives CASSQDGDIYGYTF.

This chain connects TRBV12-3 or TRBV12-4 to TRBJ1-2; D gene unclear. The length of the CDR3 is 13 residues. V shed 8 bases and J shed 8 bases, with 18 bases lying between them. The CDR3 is CASALGLGGGYTF. DNA of the CDR3: TGTGCCAGCGCCCTAGGATTAGGCGGGGGCTACACCTTC.

The V and J genes are TRBV11-2 and TRBJ1-2; 9 nucleotides align to TRBD1. The V and J ends lost 2 bases and 8 bases, in that order; junction bases with no gene match: 6. The CDR3 extends over 14 amino acids. Germline loops: CDR1 SGHAT, CDR2 FQNNGV. CDR3 residues: CASSLQGQGEGYTF. The CDR3 nucleotides are TGTGCCAGCAGCTTACAGGGACAGGGAGAGGGCTACACCTTC.

The chain is built from TRBV3-1 and TRBJ2-2, with D possibly matching TRBD1 (5 bases). CDR1 and CDR2 (germline): LGHDT, YNNKEL (reference sequence). Trimming shortened V by 3 bases and J by 6 bases, and 20 bases separated the two germline ends. CDR3 length: 17 residues. CDR3 amino acids: CASSHALGPPSPGELFF. The CDR3, as DNA: TGTGCCAGCAGCCATGCTTTGGGGCCCCCATCACCCGGGGAGCTGTTTTTT.

J is TRBJ2-5 and V is TRBV11-1; the D gene is possibly TRBD1 (5 bases). The CDR3 is made up of 15 amino acids. CDR1 and CDR2 from the germline V gene are SGHAT and FQDESV (reference sequence). V dropped 7 bases and J dropped 0 bases, with 15 bases sitting between them. This CDR3 is CASNTLQDNQETQYF. CDR3 bases: TGTGCCAGCAACACCCTACAGGATAACCAAGAGACCCAGTACTTC.

V usage is TRBV3-1 and J usage is TRBJ1-2; D not resolved. Germline CDR1 LGHDT, CDR2 YNNKEL (reference sequence). The V end was cut by 4 bases, the J end by 1 base, with 16 bases between. The CDR3 consists of 16 residues. The CDR3 DNA is TGTGCCAGCAGCCCATACGGGAGAATCCGTAACTATGGCTACACCTTC. Its protein is CASSPYGRIRNYGYTF.